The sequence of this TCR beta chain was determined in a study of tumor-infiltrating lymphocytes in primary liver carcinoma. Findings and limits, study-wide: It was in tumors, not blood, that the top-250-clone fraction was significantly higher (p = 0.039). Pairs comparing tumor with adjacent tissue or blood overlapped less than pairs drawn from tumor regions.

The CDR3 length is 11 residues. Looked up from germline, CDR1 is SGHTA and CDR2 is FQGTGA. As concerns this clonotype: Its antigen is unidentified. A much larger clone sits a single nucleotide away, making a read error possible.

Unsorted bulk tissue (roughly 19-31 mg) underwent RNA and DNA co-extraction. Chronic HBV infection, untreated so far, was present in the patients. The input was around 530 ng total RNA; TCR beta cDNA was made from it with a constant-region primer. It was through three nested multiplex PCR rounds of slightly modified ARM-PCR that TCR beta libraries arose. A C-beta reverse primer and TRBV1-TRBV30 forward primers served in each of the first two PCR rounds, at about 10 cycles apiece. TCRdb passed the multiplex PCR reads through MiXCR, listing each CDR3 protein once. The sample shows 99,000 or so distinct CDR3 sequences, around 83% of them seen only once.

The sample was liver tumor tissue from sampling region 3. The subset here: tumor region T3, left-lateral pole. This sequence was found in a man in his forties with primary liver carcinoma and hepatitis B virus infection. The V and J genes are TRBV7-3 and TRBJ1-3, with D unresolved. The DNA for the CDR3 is TGTGACAGCGGGCAGGGAAACACCATATATTTT. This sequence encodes CDSGQGNTIYF.